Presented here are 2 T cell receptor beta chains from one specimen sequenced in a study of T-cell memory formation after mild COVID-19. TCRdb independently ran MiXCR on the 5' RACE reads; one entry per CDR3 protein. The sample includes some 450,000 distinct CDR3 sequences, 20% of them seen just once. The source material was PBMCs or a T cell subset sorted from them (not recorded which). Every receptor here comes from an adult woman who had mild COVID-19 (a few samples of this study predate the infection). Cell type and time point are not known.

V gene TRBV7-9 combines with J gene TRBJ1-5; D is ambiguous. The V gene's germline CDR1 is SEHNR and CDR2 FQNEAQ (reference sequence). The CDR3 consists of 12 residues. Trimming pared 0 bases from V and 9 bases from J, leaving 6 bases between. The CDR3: CASSLAGSPQHF. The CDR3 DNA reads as TGTGCCAGCAGCTTAGCGGGGTCGCCCCAGCATTTT.

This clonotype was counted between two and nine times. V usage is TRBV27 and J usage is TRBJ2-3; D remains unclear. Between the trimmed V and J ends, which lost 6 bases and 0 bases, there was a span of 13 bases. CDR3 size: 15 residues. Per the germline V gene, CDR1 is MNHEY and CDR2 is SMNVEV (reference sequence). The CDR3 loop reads CASSLRWGSTDTQYF. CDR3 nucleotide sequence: TGTGCCAGCAGCCTCAGGTGGGGAAGCACAGATACGCAGTATTTT.